The TCR beta chain under discussion was sequenced for a study of cytomegalovirus exposure and HLA in healthy donors. V was pared by 5 bases and J by 1 base, with 3 bases of the junction left unmatched. CDR3 length: 15 amino acids. Germline CDR1 MNHNS, CDR2 SASEGT. Donors counted as nominally healthy when sampled, yet unrecorded immune exposures were likely. The PCR ran on 60 Vbeta and 13 Jbeta primers. Clones were sequenced by immunoSEQ multiplex PCR, and TCRdb holds only the in-frame ones, with some missing. Among 100,000 to 150,000 clones listed, 70% to 80% were seen once. Study-wide points: Most subjects' HLA-A and HLA-B alleles were reportedly predicted from TCR beta sequences. The likely origin of a cluster of highly shared sequence variants was a sequencing artifact.

Notes on this clone: Its target is not known.

Material: PBMCs. The TCR comes from a female donor in good health and CMV-seronegative. The chain has TRBV6-1 and TRBJ2-1, with 9 positions matching TRBD2. CDR3 in DNA: TGTGCCAGCAGTAAGACTAGCGGATCCTACAATGAGCAGTTCTTC. Its translation is CASSKTSGSYNEQFF.